These 9 T cell receptor beta chains came from one sample sequenced in a study of graft-versus-host responses after intestinal transplantation. Clones were sequenced by immunoSEQ multiplex PCR, and TCRdb holds only the in-frame ones, with some missing. The sample holds 13,000 to 15,000 clones, around 94% seen once. The input for sequencing was PBMCs, taken 9 days after transplant. The receptors derive from a human patient who received an intestinal transplant, so some T cells may come from the graft donor.

This clone has a single count. The J gene is TRBJ2-7, the V gene TRBV27; D uncertain. The germline CDR1 and CDR2 sequences are MNHEY and SMNVEV (reference sequence). The CDR3 loop spans 11 amino acids. The V and J ends lost 7 bases and 3 bases respectively, with 7 bases between them. In DNA form, the CDR3 reads TGTGCCAGCATGGGTCGCTACGAGCAGTACTTC. Amino acids: CASMGRYEQYF.

This chain joins TRBV7-9 and TRBJ2-1, with no clear D. Looked up from germline, CDR1 is SEHNR and CDR2 is FQNEAQ (reference sequence). The V gene lost 5 bases and the J gene lost 3 bases, with 5 bases spanning the gap. The CDR3 contains 12 residues. The CDR3 DNA is TGTGCCAGCAGCCCTGACTACAATGAGCAGTTCTTC. Protein product: CASSPDYNEQFF.

V is TRBV4-1 and J is TRBJ2-5, with a possible D match to TRBD1 (5 bases). This CDR3 contains 15 residues. The germline V gene encodes CDR1 MGHRA and CDR2 YSYEKL. Trimming took off 1 base at V and 5 bases at J, with 14 bases between the two ends. In nucleotides, the CDR3 is TGCGCCAGCAGCCAAGCGCCAGGGTATTACGAGACCCAGTACTTC. It is translated as CASSQAPGYYETQYF.

The chain carries TRBV7-1 and TRBJ2-6; D possibly corresponds to TRBD1 (5 bases). Being an ORF, TRBV7-1 has a function that is uncertain. The CDR3 runs to 18 residues. Trimming pared 4 bases from V and 5 bases from J, leaving 21 bases between. This chain's CDR3 is CASSYKLRGQSRANVLTF. In DNA, the CDR3 is TGTGCCAGCAGCTATAAATTACGAGGACAAAGTCGGGCCAACGTCCTGACTTTC.

A few counts support this clone. The chain joins TRBV5-4 to TRBJ2-2; the D gene is possibly TRBD2 (6 bases). The germline CDR1 and CDR2 sequences are SGHNT and YYREEE (reference sequence). CDR3 length: 15 amino acids. V was pared by 3 bases and J by 3 bases, with 12 bases between. The CDR3 DNA reads TGTGCCAGCAGCTCACGGGACTTCTACACCGGGGAGCTGTTTTTT. Its protein is CASSSRDFYTGELFF.

The J gene is TRBJ2-2, the V gene TRBV7-9; tentative D call: TRBD2 (5 bases). CDR3 length: 13 residues. Trimming left V 0 bases short and J 7 bases short, with 6 bases between. Germline assignment: CDR1 SEHNR and CDR2 FQNEAQ (reference sequence). CDR3 coding DNA: TGTGCCAGCAGCTTAGCGGGAGACGGGGAGCTGTTTTTT. As protein: CASSLAGDGELFF. Combining the CDR3 with reference TRBV7-9 and TRBJ2-2 gives the whole variable domain DTGVSQNPRHKITKRGQNVTFRCDPISEHNRLYWYRQTLGQGPEFLTYFQNEAQLEKSRLLSDRFSAERPKGSFSTLEIQRTEQGDSAMYLCASSLAGDGELFFGEGSRLTVL.

The V call is TRBV6-8, the J call TRBJ2-1; 8 bases line up with TRBD2. After removal of 6 bases from V and 1 base from J, the junction contained 17 bases not matched to a gene. The CDR3 length is 19 residues. Germline V gene data show CDR1 as MNHGY and CDR2 as SAAAGT. CDR3 nucleotides: TGTGCCAGCAGGGCCTCGGGTAGCGGGGCCCACCCTTCCTACAATGAGCAGTTCTTC. This gives the protein CASRASGSGAHPSYNEQFF.

The CDR3 nucleotides are TGTGCCAGCAGTCGCTACGCGAACACCGGGGAGCTGTTTTTT. This encodes CASSRYANTGELFF. The chain employs TRBV11-3 and TRBJ2-2, with D hard to call. The CDR3 has 14 residues. The germline CDR1 and CDR2 sequences are SGHNT and YENEEA. With 6 bases removed from V and 0 bases from J, the gap between germline ends came to 8 bases. Looking up the rest from reference TRBV11-3 and TRBJ2-2 gives the full variable domain: EAGVVQSPRYKIIEKKQPVAFWCNPISGHNTLYWYLQNLGQGPELLIRYENEEAVDDSQLPKDRFSAERLKGVDSTLKIQPAELGDSAVYLCASSRYANTGELFFGEGSRLTVL.

The chain recombines TRBV10-3 with TRBJ1-5; the match to TRBD1 covers 7 bases. This CDR3 region has 12 residues. J lost 5 bases, V lost 10 bases, and 5 bases had no gene match. Germline V gene data show CDR1 as ENHRY and CDR2 as SYGVKD. The DNA of the CDR3 is TGTGCCACTCGAACAGGGGATCAGCCCCAGCATTTT. Amino acid sequence: CATRTGDQPQHF.